The 15 T cell receptor beta chains below were found in one sample sequenced in a study of monozygotic twins with inflammatory bowel disease. TCRdb re-analyzed the 5' RACE reads; it lists each CDR3 protein once, without DNA. The sample has around 450,000 distinct CDR3 sequences, and its top ten clones hold 2% to 3%. Sample: blood. The receptors stem from a human donor with ulcerative colitis or Crohn's disease, or a healthy co-twin of an affected twin (not recorded which).

This chain connects TRBV6-5 to TRBJ1-4. Germline V gives CDR1 MNHEY, CDR2 SVGAGI. The CDR3 loop spans 15 amino acids. CDR3 sequence reads: CASSYHSSYNEKLFF.

V gene TRBV5-5 combines with J gene TRBJ2-2; TCRdb names TRBD2, which stays unverified in the absence of DNA. CDR3 length equals 15 residues. Germline CDR1 and CDR2: SGHKS and YYEKEE (reference sequence). This chain's CDR3 is CASSLLAGYTGELFF.

The chain uses TRBV20-1 and TRBJ2-7; no DNA is available, so the TRBD1 call from TCRdb remains unchecked. Germline V CDR1 and CDR2: DFQATT, SNEGSKA (reference sequence). This CDR3 is 14 amino acids long. The CDR3 here is CSASKGFGTYEQYF.

The genes are TRBV29-1 and TRBJ1-5; checking the TCRdb D call of TRBD1 is not possible without DNA. Germline V gene data show CDR1 as SQVTM and CDR2 as ANQGSEA. This CDR3 has 12 amino acids. The CDR3 loop is CSAGDSNQPQHF. Combining the CDR3 with reference TRBV29-1 and TRBJ1-5 gives the whole variable domain SAVISQKPSRDICQRGTSLTIQCQVDSQVTMMFWYRQQPGQSLTLIATANQGSEATYESGFVIDKFPISRPNLTFSTLTVSNMSPEDSSIYLCSAGDSNQPQHFGDGTRLSIL.

The rearrangement joins TRBV20-1 to TRBJ1-1. Looked up from germline, CDR1 is DFQATT and CDR2 is SNEGSKA (reference sequence). The CDR3 consists of 15 residues. The CDR3: CSARAEGRQNTEAFF.

This chain connects TRBV19 to TRBJ2-7; as DNA is missing, the TRBD1 call by TCRdb cannot be tested. The CDR3 consists of 11 residues. Germline CDR1 LNHDA, CDR2 SQIVND (reference sequence). CDR3 region: CASSTGPEQYF.

The chain joins TRBV19 to TRBJ1-5; the D gene TCRdb calls, TRBD1, cannot be checked with no DNA. This CDR3 has 14 amino acids. In germline, CDR1 is LNHDA, CDR2 SQIVND (reference sequence). CDR3 sequence: CASKTGAGNQPQHF.

The V call is TRBV11-2, the J call TRBJ2-7; as DNA is missing, the TRBD1 call by TCRdb cannot be tested. The CDR3 contains 13 residues. Germline lookup yields CDR1 SGHAT and CDR2 FQNNGV. The CDR3 loop reads CASSPQGKGEQYF.

The CDR3 sequence: CSAREGSGLLYEQYF. J is TRBJ2-7 and V is TRBV20-1; the D call from TCRdb, TRBD2, cannot be confirmed without DNA. The CDR3 sequence is 15 residues long. Germline CDR1 DFQATT, CDR2 SNEGSKA (reference sequence).

The chain links TRBV7-2 to TRBJ1-1. CDR3 length equals 14 residues. Germline V gene sequence: CDR1 SGHTA, CDR2 FQGNSA. CDR3 loop: CASSSYQANTEAFF. Full variable domain (rest looked up from reference TRBV7-2 and TRBJ1-1): GAGVSQSPSNKVTEKGKDVELRCDPISGHTALYWYRQSLGQGLEFLIYFQGNSAPDKSGLPSDRFSAERTGGSVSTLTIQRTQQEDSAVYLCASSSYQANTEAFFGQGTRLTVV.

The gene calls are TRBV18 and TRBJ2-5; TCRdb outputs TRBD1, but without DNA this stays unchecked. The CDR3 spans 14 residues. CDR1 is KGHSH, CDR2 LQKENI, per germline. Here the CDR3 reads CASSPFRGGETQYF.

The rearrangement uses TRBV12-3 or TRBV12-4 and TRBJ1-1; the TCRdb D gene call, TRBD1, has no DNA to confirm it. The CDR3 extends over 13 amino acids. CDR3 protein: CASSAGARSEAFF.

The V call is TRBV20-1, the J call TRBJ2-2. This CDR3 contains 14 residues. The V gene's germline CDR1 is DFQATT and CDR2 SNEGSKA (reference sequence). The CDR3 sequence is CSAQLGVNTGELFF.

The V call is TRBV12-3 or TRBV12-4, the J call TRBJ2-2; TCRdb gives TRBD1 as the D gene, but with no DNA this cannot be confirmed. The CDR3 sequence is 13 residues long. CDR3 sequence: CASSSGTPGELFF.

This chain links TRBV6-2 or TRBV6-3 with TRBJ2-1. The CDR3 runs 13 residues. CDR1 is MNHEY and CDR2 is SVGEGT in the germline V gene. CDR3 protein: CASSYLHGPEQFF.